Listed here is a single T cell receptor beta chain. What it binds is unknown. Germline CDR1 and CDR2: SGDLS and YYNGEE. The CDR3 has 14 amino acids. V shed 3 bases and J shed 0 bases, with 10 bases lying between them. The sample comes from a study of cytomegalovirus exposure and HLA in healthy donors. Study-level findings and limits: With high specificity and sensitivity, the classifier reportedly diagnosed cytomegalovirus status.

The primer mix had 60 Vbeta and 13 Jbeta primers. Repertoires were generated with immunoSEQ multiplex PCR, while TCRdb's copy carries only in-frame clones and drops some. The table records about 150,000 clones, around 79% of them present only once. This clonotype originated in a man younger than 40 in good health and CMV-seropositive. The sequencing input was PBMCs. The chain employs TRBV9 and TRBJ2-7, with D possibly matching TRBD1 (6 bases). The CDR3 is CASSARDTSYEQYF. The CDR3 bases are TGTGCCAGCAGCGCCCGGGACACCTCCTACGAGCAGTACTTC.